This T cell receptor beta chain was retrieved from a study of T cells in Graves' hyperthyroidism and ophthalmopathy. TCR beta CDR3 regions were amplified from RNA transcripts. An initial round of RT-PCR targeting the TCR CDR3 relied on the HTBI primer set. MiXCR, run by TCRdb on the multiplex PCR reads, gives a single entry per CDR3 protein. The top ten hold around 7.7% of the sample, which has a few hundred thousand distinct CDR3 sequences, approximately 44% seen once. Trimming removed 4 bases at V and 3 bases at J, with 15 bases between. Germline CDR1 is ENHRY and CDR2 is SYGVKD. The CDR3 is made up of 15 amino acids.

The sample was peripheral blood or thyroid tissue (not recorded which). The TCR sequence derives from a woman younger than 30 with Graves' hyperthyroidism. The chain has TRBV10-3 and TRBJ1-1, with D possibly matching TRBD1 (6 bases). The DNA of the CDR3 is TGTGCCATCAGTGGGATACTACAGGGTGACACTGAAGCTTTCTTT. Translation: CAISGILQGDTEAFF.